This T cell receptor (beta chain) was found in a study of T cells in Graves' hyperthyroidism and ophthalmopathy (dated by TCRdb to about 2019). Regarding the research as a whole: Peripheral blood samples were taken at the time of initial diagnosis, prior to any treatment. After sampling, hyperthyroidism patients received methimazole starting at 30 mg daily, and ophthalmopathy patients received high-dose intravenous methylprednisolone. To identify TCR V-J signatures that set the groups apart, the researchers used a discovery cohort of 100 patients, made up of 40 to 45 with Graves' ophthalmopathy and about 55 with stable Graves' hyperthyroidism. The roughly 94 discovery patients were randomly split 7:3 into training and test sets. According to the paper, TCR Vbeta CDR3 sequencing was carried out on approximately 140 peripheral blood samples, which came from about 45 ophthalmopathy, under 85 hyperthyroidism and some 17 progressor patients. The study also compared thyroid tissue and blood T-cell repertoires from about six Graves' hyperthyroidism patients. Prospective prediction of ophthalmopathy was tested in an independent validation cohort consisting of under 20 hyperthyroidism patients and some 17 patients who later progressed to ophthalmopathy.

This clonotype appeared a few times. Its target antigen remains unknown. Base qualities are not provided; no much larger clone lies one nucleotide away. Per the germline V gene, ENHRY is the CDR1 and SYGVKD is the CDR2. The CDR3 numbers 15 residues from cysteine through phenylalanine. This entry keeps only the CDR3 DNA: 45 bases, framed from base 1. The V end gives up 2 bases and the J end 6 bases, leaving 6 bases in the junction not matched to a gene. The TCR beta CDR3 regions were amplified from the RNA transcripts. A first-round RT-PCR of the TCR CDR3 used the HTBI primer set with the Qiagen OneStep RT-PCR kit. Libraries were constructed in a second round of multiplex PCR, after which size selection and purification were performed. Sequencing of the libraries was done on an Illumina HiSeq2000 using paired-end 100 bp reads. The original methods were these. Raw data were processed with SOAPnuke, discarding reads with adapters, uncalled bases, mean Phred below 15, or no exact constant-primer or identifier match. COPE v1.2.5 was used to merge high-quality paired reads, and clonotypes were defined as unique nucleotide sequences. MiTCR v1.1 was used to align clonotypes to the IMGT TRBV, TRBD and TRBJ reference segments. The analysis was restricted to V-J combinations with a frequency above 0.0001, which together covered 99% to 99.2% of the repertoires. The TCS score was defined as the ratio of F50 (clonal expansion) to E x V (chaos), calculated using BLOSUM62-based TCRdist between CDR3 peptides within each V-J. Welch's t-statistics and random forest reduced around 520 V-J features to about 13, which were used in a naive Bayes classifier (R e1071). Clones were called with MiXCR by TCRdb after fastp trimmed the public reads at Q25, and only in-frame beta chains were retained. Rows are combined by CDR3 protein, so each entry shows the most common genes and DNA. What appears here as the V and J calls and clone size reflects TCRdb's work, not the paper's. Present in this sample are around 700,000 distinct CDR3 sequences, around 20% of which were seen just once. In total, the top ten clones hold 16% of the sample.

Hyperthyroidism patients were aged 18 to 65 years and newly diagnosed, with disease duration of less than 2 months. The study excluded patients with uncontrolled infections, other autoimmune diseases, pregnancy or lactation. Diagnoses were established on the basis of clinical symptoms, serum thyroxine and TRAb, thyroid ultrasound, and orbital computed tomography. Blood from progressor patients was collected at the time of first diagnosis with hyperthyroidism, before any ophthalmopathy symptoms had appeared. PBMCs were isolated from 10 ml of fresh peripheral blood by Ficoll-Paque density gradient centrifugation. Progressor patients were first diagnosed with Graves' hyperthyroidism and then developed ophthalmopathy during follow-up. Total RNA was extracted with Trizol reagent, and quality was checked on an Agilent 2100 Bioanalyzer. The paper's findings and limits, for the study overall: A model built on a 13 V-J signature distinguished ophthalmopathy from stable hyperthyroidism, reaching about 88% sensitivity and approximately 83% specificity in cross-validation and 80%/75% in testing. Most expanded thyroid clonotypes (frequency above 0.001) were also found in blood, which suggests that blood repertoires may mirror thyroid immune responses. During validation, the model predicted progression to ophthalmopathy a median of approximately 7 months ahead of onset, with around 71% sensitivity and 72% to 80% specificity. No statistical method was used to fix the sample size in advance, and group allocation was not hidden from the investigators.

The chain joins TRBV10-3 to TRBJ1-2; 10 of the junction bases match TRBD1. This receptor was obtained from a woman between 45 and 60 years old with Graves' hyperthyroidism that later progressed to Graves' ophthalmopathy. Sample: blood. The CDR3 reads as follows: CAISEPGQGGHGYTF. In nucleotides, the sequence is TGTGCCATCAGTGAGCCCGGACAGGGGGGCCATGGCTACACCTTC.